This T cell receptor (beta chain) emerged from a study of OX40 agonist ivuxolimab in advanced cancers. TCRdb's table, derived via immunoSEQ multiplex PCR, lists solely in-frame clones and lacks some. This sample has some 25,000 clones, with 75% to 85% found just once. The receptor was derived from an adult with an advanced solid tumor such as melanoma, head and neck, liver or kidney cancer. This sample comprised CD4+ or CD8+ T cells sorted from blood, obtained in a trial of the OX40 agonist ivuxolimab.

The CDR3 loop is CASSLYGGLEKLFF. The CDR3 DNA sequence: TGTGCCAGCAGCTTGTACGGGGGGCTTGAAAAACTGTTTTTT. The chain links TRBV5-6 to TRBJ1-4; D might be TRBD1 (6 bases). The CDR3 sequence is 14 residues long. Trimming pared 1 base from V and 7 bases from J, leaving 11 bases between. The germline V gene has CDR1 SGHDT and CDR2 YYEEEE.